This entry lists 22 T cell receptor beta chains sequenced from one sample in a study of T cell responses to AZD1222 COVID-19 vaccine. Sequencing was performed with immunoSEQ multiplex PCR; in TCRdb, only in-frame clones are kept and a portion is missing. The sample lists approximately 84,000 clones; approximately 90% were seen once. The source material was peripheral blood, sampled 28 days after the second AZD1222 dose. The origin of the receptors is an adult who received the AZD1222 COVID-19 vaccine.

The chain couples TRBV6-1 to TRBJ2-3; D gene uncertain. V lost 1 base and J 4 bases, leaving 12 bases between the germline ends. The CDR3 contains 15 residues. Germline CDR1 and CDR2: MNHNS and SASEGT. In DNA form, the CDR3 reads TGTGCCAGCAGTGAAGTAGCAGCTGGCCCAGATACGCAGTATTTT. Protein sequence: CASSEVAAGPDTQYF.

The V call is TRBV12-5, the J call TRBJ2-1; a weak D match, TRBD2 (5 bases). The CDR3 covers 16 residues. Germline CDR1 reads LGHNT; CDR2 reads FRNRAP. V lost 5 bases and J lost 3, with 17 bases in between. CDR3 sequence reads: CASGLKRRAFYNEQFF. The CDR3 region has the DNA TGTGCTAGTGGTCTAAAGCGGAGAGCGTTCTACAATGAGCAGTTCTTC.

This rearrangement joins TRBV5-1 to TRBJ1-1; 8 nucleotides line up with TRBD1. Trimming took 4 bases from V and 2 from J; bases not matched to a gene: 13. Germline V lookup: CDR1 SGHRS, CDR2 YFSETQ. The CDR3 consists of 17 residues. The CDR3 spells CASSQNLGQATNTEAFF. The DNA for the CDR3 is TGCGCCAGCAGCCAAAACTTGGGACAGGCGACCAACACTGAAGCTTTCTTT. Full variable domain (outside the CDR3, taken from reference TRBV5-1 and TRBJ1-1): KAGVTQTPRYLIKTRGQQVTLSCSPISGHRSVSWYQQTPGQGLQFLFEYFSETQRNKGNFPGRFSGRQFSNSRSEMNVSTLELGDSALYLCASSQNLGQATNTEAFFGQGTRLTVV.

The rearrangement uses TRBV25-1 and TRBJ2-7; 10 nucleotides align to TRBD1. The CDR3 consists of 14 residues. The germline V gene has CDR1 MGHDK and CDR2 SYGVNS. The V and J ends lost 5 bases and 4 bases, in that order; junction bases with no gene match: 5. The CDR3 protein is CASSRQGAEYEQYF. In DNA form, the CDR3 reads TGTGCCAGCAGTAGACAGGGGGCAGAATACGAGCAGTACTTC.

The chain has TRBV6-1 and TRBJ1-4; D gene unclear. The germline V gene encodes CDR1 MNHNS and CDR2 SASEGT. The CDR3 covers 14 residues. Trimming took 3 bases from V and 0 from J, leaving 5 bases between them. This CDR3 is CASSDLATNEKLFF. The CDR3, as DNA: TGTGCCAGCAGTGATCTTGCAACTAATGAAAAACTGTTTTTT.

The chain has TRBV11-2 and TRBJ2-5; 8 bases match TRBD1. V lost 0 bases, J lost 5 bases, and 5 bases stayed unmatched. The germline CDR1 and CDR2 sequences are SGHAT and FQNNGV. CDR3 length: 15 amino acids. The CDR3 reads CASSLDGRQGETQYF. CDR3 nucleotides: TGTGCCAGCAGCTTAGATGGGAGACAGGGGGAGACCCAGTACTTC.

The rearrangement uses TRBV6-6 and TRBJ1-1; TRBD1 aligns across 7 bases. Trimming at V came to 2 bases and at J to 1 base, leaving 4 bases not matched to a gene. The CDR3 is 15 residues long. Germline V gene sequence: CDR1 MNHNY, CDR2 SVGAGI (reference sequence). The CDR3 protein is CASSYLGQWNTEAFF. CDR3 bases: TGTGCCAGCAGTTACCTGGGACAGTGGAACACTGAAGCTTTCTTT.

This chain connects TRBV11-2 to TRBJ2-7; D might be TRBD1 (5 bases). V dropped 5 bases and J dropped 1 base, with 9 bases sitting between them. Germline V lookup: CDR1 SGHAT, CDR2 FQNNGV. This CDR3 is built from 13 residues. CDR3 protein: CASSQTESYEQYF. CDR3 nucleotide sequence: TGTGCCAGCAGCCAGACAGAGTCCTACGAGCAGTACTTC.

CDR3 region: CASSFGRETEAFF. CDR3 bases: TGTGCCAGCAGTTTCGGACGGGAGACTGAAGCTTTCTTT. This chain links TRBV12-3 or TRBV12-4 with TRBJ1-1, with D uncertain. The CDR3 consists of 13 residues. V dropped 3 bases and J dropped 5 bases, with 10 bases sitting between them.

This rearrangement joins TRBV6-5 to TRBJ1-6; D not resolved. CDR3 length: 15 amino acids. V was shortened by 2 bases and J by 5 bases, with 10 bases between the two germline ends. The germline CDR1 and CDR2 sequences are MNHEY and SVGAGI. DNA of the CDR3: TGTGCCAGCAGTTACACCGGACGAAATAATTCACCCCTCCACTTT. It yields the protein CASSYTGRNNSPLHF.

The chain joins TRBV6-5 to TRBJ1-3; no clear D gene. Trimming removed 6 bases from V and 2 bases from J, with 11 bases in between. The CDR3 runs to 14 residues. Germline lookup yields CDR1 MNHEY and CDR2 SVGAGI. The CDR3 protein is CASSNGPTGNTIYF. Written as DNA, the CDR3 is TGTGCCAGCAGCAATGGGCCGACTGGAAACACCATATATTTT.

Only one count was recorded for this clone. This chain connects TRBV5-1 to TRBJ2-4; 7 nucleotides line up with TRBD1. Germline lookup yields CDR1 SGHRS and CDR2 YFSETQ. The CDR3 extends over 17 amino acids. The J segment lost 0 bases and the V segment lost 0 bases, leaving 6 bases of the junction unmatched. This CDR3 is CASSLGQGFIAKNIQYF. For the CDR3, the DNA is TGCGCCAGCAGCTTGGGACAGGGCTTTATAGCCAAAAACATTCAGTACTTC.

The chain uses TRBV6-4 and TRBJ2-1; TRBD1 or TRBD2 may be the D gene (5 bases each). CDR1 MRHNA and CDR2 SNTAGT come from the germline V gene. V lost 2 bases to trimming and J lost 6 bases, with 14 bases between them. The CDR3 runs to 15 residues. The CDR3 loop reads CASSDRDSGGNEQFF. The CDR3, as DNA: TGTGCCAGCAGTGACCGCGACAGTGGGGGCAATGAGCAGTTCTTC.

This chain joins TRBV19 and TRBJ1-5; D gene uncertain. The germline V gene has CDR1 LNHDA and CDR2 SQIVND (reference sequence). The V gene lost 7 bases and the J gene lost 4 bases, with 17 bases spanning the gap. CDR3 size: 15 residues. The chain's CDR3 is CASTPATRANQPQHF. The CDR3 nucleotides read TGTGCCAGTACCCCCGCTACTAGGGCAAATCAGCCCCAGCATTTT.

Turning to this clone: Other DNA sequences in the same sample also yield this CDR3. V usage is TRBV12-3 or TRBV12-4 and J usage is TRBJ2-1; D ambiguous. The CDR3 consists of 11 residues. The ends were cut back, 4 bases at V and 7 bases at J, with 5 bases in the middle. CDR3 sequence (DNA): TGTGCCAGCAGTTCCAGGAATGAGCAGTTCTTC. Protein sequence: CASSSRNEQFF.

This chain joins TRBV4-2 and TRBJ1-1; D is unresolved. V was pared by 6 bases and J by 0 bases, with 11 bases between. CDR3 length equals 14 residues. Germline V gene data show CDR1 as LGHNA and CDR2 as YNFKEQ. The CDR3 here is CASSLDPMNTEAFF. CDR3 in DNA: TGTGCCAGCAGTCTGGACCCCATGAACACTGAAGCTTTCTTT.

The chain uses TRBV6-2 or TRBV6-3 and TRBJ2-2, with D unresolved. This CDR3 is built from 14 residues. The germline V gene has CDR1 MNHEY and CDR2 SVGEGT. Trimming stripped 0 bases from V and 2 bases from J, with 4 bases between. CDR3 in amino acids: CASSYSDNTGELFF. In DNA form, the CDR3 reads TGTGCCAGCAGTTACTCGGACAACACCGGGGAGCTGTTTTTT.

Concerning this clone: The sample holds other DNA sequences that translate to the same CDR3. This chain connects TRBV7-9 to TRBJ1-6; no reliable D call. The V gene lost 2 bases and the J gene lost 9 bases, with 11 bases spanning the gap. Per the germline V gene, CDR1 is SEHNR and CDR2 is FQNEAQ (reference sequence). The CDR3 sequence is 14 residues long. CDR3 protein: CASSLTGEGSPLHF. DNA for the CDR3: TGTGCCAGCAGCTTAACTGGGGAGGGTTCACCCCTCCACTTT.

The V and J genes are TRBV2 and TRBJ2-7, with 7 bases that match TRBD1. V lost 4 bases to trimming and J lost 6 bases; unmatched junction nucleotides: 12. Germline loops: CDR1 SNHLY, CDR2 FYNNEI. The CDR3 is made up of 15 amino acids. The CDR3 region has the DNA TGTGCCAGCAGTGGGTGGGACAGCCGCTCGCGCGAGCAGTACTTC. This gives the protein CASSGWDSRSREQYF.

This sequence joins TRBV5-1 and TRBJ1-1, with D uncertain. From germline, CDR1 is SGHRS and CDR2 YFSETQ. This CDR3 contains 16 residues. Trimming shortened V by 3 bases and J by 4 bases, and 19 bases separated the two germline ends. The CDR3 protein is CASSSSGGPEGTEAFF. The DNA of the CDR3 is TGCGCCAGCAGCTCGAGCGGTGGCCCGGAGGGCACTGAAGCTTTCTTT.

This chain joins TRBV15 and TRBJ1-4; D is undetermined. The V end was cut by 3 bases, the J end by 0 bases, with 8 bases between. CDR3 length equals 15 residues. CDR1 LNHNV and CDR2 YYDKDF come from the germline V gene (reference sequence). The CDR3 here is CATSRARTTNEKLFF. CDR3 DNA sequence: TGTGCCACCAGCAGGGCCAGAACAACTAATGAAAAACTGTTTTTT.

The chain carries TRBV4-1 and TRBJ2-3; D remains ambiguous. Per germline, CDR1 MGHRA and CDR2 YSYEKL. Trimming left V 0 bases short and J 1 base short, with 5 bases between. CDR3 size: 14 residues. DNA of the CDR3: TGCGCCAGCAGCCAAGATCCCCGCACAGATACGCAGTATTTT. Protein product: CASSQDPRTDTQYF.